These T cell receptor beta chains were read from a single sample in a study of T cell repertoires in ileal Crohn's disease. This table comes from immunoSEQ multiplex PCR, and its TCRdb copy is limited to in-frame clones, with some not included. The sample yields around 33,000 clones, over 75% seen once. The sample was ileal tissue. These receptors originate from an adult with Crohn's disease. Each CDR3 is given with its conserved first and last residue. The D gene is left open where the match is weak. Clone size, where shown, is once, few, many, or a class for clones that have expanded.

>TRBJ2-2|NA|TRBV7-3|TRBD2
CASSFTSGRNTGELFF
TGTGCCAGCAGCTTTACTAGCGGACGGAACACCGGGGAGCTGTTTTTT
>TRBJ1-1|NA|TRBV5-1|TRBD1
CASSLGQGSPEAFF
TGCGCCAGCAGCTTGGGACAGGGGTCCCCTGAAGCTTTCTTT
>TRBJ2-7|NA|TRBV19|TRBD2
CASKATGSGSYEQYF
TGTGCCAGTAAGGCCACGGGTAGCGGGAGTTACGAGCAGTACTTC
>TRBJ1-2|NA|TRBV4-1|NA
CASSWEVGATYGYTF
TGCGCCAGCAGTTGGGAGGTAGGGGCCACCTATGGCTACACCTTC
>TRBJ2-1|NA|TRBV2|TRBD2
CAGGEAGGAYNEQFF
TGTGCTGGGGGGGAAGCGGGAGGGGCCTACAATGAGCAGTTCTTC
>TRBJ2-1|NA|TRBV5-8|TRBD1
CASSLYRGSEQFF
TGTGCCAGCAGCTTGTACAGGGGAAGTGAGCAGTTCTTC
>TRBJ1-3|NA|TRBV4-2|NA
CASSQRGLGNTIYF
TGTGCCAGCAGCCAGCGGGGACTTGGAAACACCATATATTTT
>TRBJ1-6|NA|TRBV30|TRBD1
CAGGQGANSPLHF
TGTGCCGGGGGACAGGGGGCTAATTCACCCCTCCACTTT
>TRBJ2-7|NA|TRBV19|TRBD2
CASSITSGPYEQYF
TGTGCCAGTAGTATCACTAGCGGGCCCTACGAGCAGTACTTC
>TRBJ1-2|NA|TRBV5-6|NA
CASSLGSGAATLANYGYTF
TGTGCCAGCAGCTTGGGAAGTGGGGCGGCCACCTTAGCTAACTATGGCTACACCTTC
>TRBJ2-5|NA|TRBV7-2|NA
CASSPRQGGETQYF
TGTGCCAGCAGCCCGCGACAGGGAGGAGAGACCCAGTACTTC
>TRBJ2-5|NA|TRBV25-1|TRBD1
CASSGQGLGTQYF
TGTGCCAGCAGTGGACAGGGATTAGGGACCCAGTACTTC
>TRBJ2-7|NA|TRBV11-2|NA
CASSLFSSGIEQYF
TGTGCCAGCAGCTTATTTAGCTCCGGGATCGAGCAGTACTTC
>TRBJ2-5|few|TRBV5-1|NA
CASSFGVGPETQYF
TGCGCCAGCAGCTTTGGAGTCGGCCCAGAGACCCAGTACTTC
>TRBJ2-1|NA|TRBV7-2|TRBD2
CASSLVGSGADEQFF
TGTGCCAGCAGCTTAGTAGGTAGCGGGGCCGATGAGCAGTTCTTC
>TRBJ2-1|NA|TRBV30|NA
CACVRNYNEQFF
TGTGCCTGCGTCAGAAACTACAATGAGCAGTTCTTC
>TRBJ2-7|NA|TRBV5-1|NA
CASSLEAGPYEQYF
TGCGCCAGCAGCTTGGAAGCAGGGCCCTACGAGCAGTACTTC
>TRBJ2-1|once|TRBV30|TRBD2
CAWSVAPGGNEQFF
TGTGCCTGGAGTGTTGCCCCGGGGGGCAATGAGCAGTTCTTC
>TRBJ1-1|NA|TRBV30|NA
CAWRQMNTEAFF
TGTGCCTGGAGACAAATGAACACTGAAGCTTTCTTT
>TRBJ2-7|NA|TRBV5-1|TRBD2
CASSFVLAGGRVYEQYF
TGCGCCAGCAGCTTTGTACTAGCGGGGGGCCGGGTCTACGAGCAGTACTTC
>TRBJ2-7|NA|TRBV5-5|NA
CASRSDYIRGRSYEQYF
TGTGCCAGCAGGTCGGACTATATTAGGGGGCGGTCCTACGAGCAGTACTTC
>TRBJ2-7|NA|TRBV5-5|NA
CASSLKWPGSYEQYF
TGTGCCAGCAGCTTGAAGTGGCCGGGGTCCTACGAGCAGTACTTC
>TRBJ1-1|NA|TRBV25-1|NA
CASSWTGKNTEAFF
TGTGCCAGCAGTTGGACGGGGAAGAACACTGAAGCTTTCTTT
>TRBJ2-5|few|TRBV7-8|NA
CASSKVRWETQYF
TGTGCCAGCAGCAAGGTCAGGTGGGAGACCCAGTACTTC
>TRBJ2-5|NA|TRBV30|TRBD1
CAWSDSPGQGIGETQYF
TGTGCCTGGAGTGATTCCCCGGGACAGGGTATCGGAGAGACCCAGTACTTC
>TRBJ1-1|NA|TRBV10-3|TRBD1
CATGQARNTEAFF
TGTGCCACGGGACAGGCGAGGAACACTGAAGCTTTCTTT
>TRBJ1-2|NA|TRBV4-1|TRBD1
CASSPEFQQGAYTF
TGCGCCAGCAGCCCAGAGTTCCAACAGGGGGCCTACACCTTC
>TRBJ2-1|NA|TRBV12-5|TRBD2
CASGLAPTSGGGNEQFF
TGTGCTAGTGGTTTGGCCCCGACTAGCGGAGGGGGGAATGAGCAGTTCTTC
>TRBJ1-2|NA|TRBV9|TRBD1
CASSSSNRGLGGYTF
TGTGCCAGCAGCTCCAGTAACAGGGGCCTTGGAGGCTACACCTTC
>TRBJ2-3|few|TRBV4-1|NA
CASSQDPTAGRGGLTDTQYF
TGCGCCAGCAGCCAAGATCCGACAGCGGGTAGGGGGGGCCTCACAGATACGCAGTATTTT
>TRBJ1-5|NA|TRBV19|TRBD1
CASSPSTGVGQPQHF
TGTGCCAGTAGTCCCTCCACAGGGGTTGGTCAGCCCCAGCATTTT
>TRBJ1-2|NA|TRBV4-3|TRBD1
CASSQVGQITIGYTF
TGCGCCAGCAGCCAAGTGGGACAGATAACTATTGGCTACACCTTC
>TRBJ2-7|NA|TRBV30|NA
CASTPISSYEQYF
TGTGCCTCCACGCCGATCAGCTCCTACGAGCAGTACTTC
>TRBJ1-1|NA|TRBV18|TRBD1
CASSLGQAVNTEAFF
TGTGCCAGCTCTCTGGGACAGGCAGTGAACACTGAAGCTTTCTTT
>TRBJ2-1|once|TRBV23-1|NA
CASSQSRGGEQFF
TGCGCCAGCAGTCAATCTCGGGGAGGCGAGCAGTTCTTC
>TRBJ2-7|NA|TRBV11-3|TRBD2
CASSISGGSSYEQYF
TGTGCCAGCAGCATTAGCGGGGGATCTTCCTACGAGCAGTACTTC
>TRBJ1-3|few|TRBV29-1|NA
CSVEGAGNTIYF
TGCAGCGTTGAAGGGGCAGGAAACACCATATATTTT
>TRBJ2-7|NA|TRBV6-1|TRBD2
CASSPSGGIGEQYF
TGTGCCAGCAGTCCTAGCGGGGGGATCGGGGAGCAGTACTTC
>TRBJ2-3|NA|TRBV4-2|TRBD2
CASSQPSGGAGDTQYF
TGTGCCAGCAGCCAGCCTAGCGGGGGGGCGGGAGATACGCAGTATTTT
>TRBJ2-7|NA|TRBV11-3|TRBD1
CASSRAGQGYEQYF
TGTGCCAGCAGCCGTGCGGGACAGGGCTACGAGCAGTACTTC
>TRBJ1-5|NA|TRBV30|NA
CAWSKGANQPQHF
TGTGCCTGGAGTAAAGGGGCCAATCAGCCCCAGCATTTT
>TRBJ2-7|few|TRBV7-8|TRBD1
CASSSGWTGLRF
TGTGCCAGCAGCTCCGGGTGGACAGGTTTAAGGTTC
>TRBJ1-2|NA|TRBV19|NA
CASNPGHVGGYTF
TGTGCCAGTAACCCGGGACATGTTGGTGGCTACACCTTC
>TRBJ1-2|NA|TRBV7-9|TRBD1
CASSPVGQGLINYGYTF
TGTGCCAGCAGCCCCGTAGGACAGGGCCTCATCAACTATGGCTACACCTTC
>TRBJ2-7|NA|TRBV7-6|TRBD1
CASSLGGQGGNEQYF
TGTGCCAGCAGCTTAGGGGGACAGGGCGGCAACGAGCAGTACTTC
>TRBJ2-4|NA|TRBV2|NA
CASRQGDIQYF
TGTGCCAGCCGCCAGGGTGACATTCAGTACTTC
>TRBJ2-7|NA|TRBV11-2|TRBD2
CASSRTSGVSYEQYF
TGTGCCAGCAGCAGGACTAGCGGGGTCTCCTACGAGCAGTACTTC
>TRBJ2-2|NA|TRBV10-3|NA
CAISRGTGELFF
TGTGCCATCAGCCGGGGCACCGGGGAGCTGTTTTTT
>TRBJ2-3|NA|TRBV11-3|NA
CASSRDSGMGTDTQYF
TGTGCCAGCAGCAGGGATAGCGGAATGGGCACAGATACGCAGTATTTT
>TRBJ1-3|NA|TRBV29-1|NA
CSVELAAGNTIYF
TGCAGCGTTGAATTGGCTGCTGGAAACACCATATATTTT
>TRBJ2-7|NA|TRBV4-1|TRBD1
CASSLRQGLCEQYF
TGCGCCAGCAGCCTCCGACAGGGCCTCTGCGAGCAGTACTTC
>TRBJ2-7|few|TRBV4-3|TRBD1
CASSYSGTGEYEQYF
TGCGCCAGCAGCTATTCCGGGACAGGGGAATACGAGCAGTACTTC
>TRBJ1-1|once|TRBV6-1|TRBD1
CASSEVGQGAVNTEAFF
TGTGCCAGCAGTGAGGTCGGACAGGGGGCCGTGAACACTGAAGCTTTCTTT
>TRBJ2-2|NA|TRBV18|NA
CASSLSFEGTGELFF
TGTGCCAGCTCACTATCCTTTGAGGGCACCGGGGAGCTGTTTTTT
>TRBJ1-4|once|TRBV7-6|TRBD1
CASSLLGTGNEKLFF
TGTGCCAGCAGCTTACTTGGGACAGGGAATGAAAAACTGTTTTTT
>TRBJ1-5|NA|TRBV5-6|NA
CASSSLLAGQDNQPQHF
TGTGCCAGCAGCTCTCTTTTGGCAGGTCAAGACAATCAGCCCCAGCATTTT
>TRBJ1-2|NA|TRBV5-1|NA
CASSQTDYGYTF
TGCGCCAGCAGCCAGACAGACTATGGCTACACCTTC
>TRBJ1-2|NA|TRBV7-9|NA
CASSFNRDGYTF
TGTGCCAGCAGCTTTAACAGGGACGGCTACACCTTC